The rows below give T cell receptor beta chains drawn from one sample of a study of T cell responses to AZD1222 COVID-19 vaccine. The table came from immunoSEQ multiplex PCR; TCRdb's copy has only in-frame clones and leaves some out. The data contain under 150,000 clones, almost 95% of them singletons. Sequenced here: peripheral blood, sampled 28 days after the second AZD1222 dose. The source of these receptors is an adult who received the AZD1222 COVID-19 vaccine. Both conserved end residues are part of each CDR3. The D gene is left open where the match is weak. Only some rows state a clone size, as once, few, many or a class for expanded clones.

CASSFRGEKLFF	TGTGCCAGCAGTTTTAGGGGTGAAAAACTGTTTTTT	.	TRBV6-5	TRBJ1-4	.
CASSPLEGGYEQYF	TGTGCCAGCAGCCCCCTGGAGGGAGGCTACGAGCAGTACTTC	.	TRBV16	TRBJ2-7	.
CASSIQHGKTSNQPQHF	TGTGCCAGTAGTATTCAGCACGGAAAGACTAGCAATCAGCCCCAGCATTTT	.	TRBV19	TRBJ1-5	.
CASSYGGPYEQYF	TGTGCCAGCAGTTACGGCGGGCCCTACGAGCAGTACTTC	.	TRBV6-2/TRBV6-3	TRBJ2-7	.
CAGDSPFRSNQPQHF	TGTGCCGGGGACAGTCCTTTTCGTAGCAATCAGCCCCAGCATTTT	.	TRBV30	TRBJ1-5	TRBD1
CASSIAGPFYEQYF	TGTGCCAGTAGTATAGCAGGACCGTTCTACGAGCAGTACTTC	.	TRBV19	TRBJ2-7	.
CAWGPTVEAFF	TGTGCCTGGGGCCCGACGGTCGAAGCTTTCTTT	.	TRBV30	TRBJ1-1	.
CSASIGNTDTQYF	TGCAGTGCTAGTATCGGGAACACTGATACGCAGTATTTT	.	TRBV20-1	TRBJ2-3	.
CASSLAQMTDGAFF	TGCGCCAGCAGCTTGGCCCAGATGACCGACGGGGCTTTCTTT	.	TRBV5-1	TRBJ1-1	.
CASSYSPGAYYEQYF	TGTGCCAGCAGTTACTCCCCAGGGGCTTACTACGAGCAGTACTTC	.	TRBV6-5	TRBJ2-7	.
CASDRAEHTEAFF	TGTGCCTCAGACAGGGCCGAACACACTGAAGCTTTCTTT	once	TRBV30	TRBJ1-1	TRBD1